The clone carrying this T cell receptor beta chain was recorded once. This record belongs to a study of control samples from healthy donors and cancer patients. Sequenced by immunoSEQ multiplex PCR; TCRdb stores in-frame clones only, minus some. The sample has about 75,000 clones; 85% to 95% are singletons. Germline V gives CDR1 KGHSH, CDR2 LQKENI. Trimming removed 0 bases from V and 2 bases from J; junction bases left unmatched: 5. This CDR3 comprises 16 residues. Sample: blood. The sequence came from a middle-aged woman in good health. The rearrangement joins TRBV18 to TRBJ1-1; TRBD1 agrees at 8 bases. DNA of the CDR3: TGTGCCAGCTCACCACCGGCAGGGGGCTATAACACTGAAGCTTTCTTT. It yields the protein CASSPPAGGYNTEAFF.